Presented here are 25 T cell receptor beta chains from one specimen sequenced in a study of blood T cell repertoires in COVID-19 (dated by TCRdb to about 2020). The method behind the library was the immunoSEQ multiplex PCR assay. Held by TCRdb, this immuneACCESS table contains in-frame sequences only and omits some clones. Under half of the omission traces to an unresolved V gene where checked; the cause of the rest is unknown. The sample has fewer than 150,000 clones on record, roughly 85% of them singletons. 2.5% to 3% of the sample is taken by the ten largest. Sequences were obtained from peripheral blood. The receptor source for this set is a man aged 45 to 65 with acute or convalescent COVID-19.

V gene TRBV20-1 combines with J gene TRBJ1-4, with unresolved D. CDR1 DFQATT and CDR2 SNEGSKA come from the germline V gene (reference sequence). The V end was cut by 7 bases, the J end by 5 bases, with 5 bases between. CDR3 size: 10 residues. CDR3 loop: CSVRNEKLFF. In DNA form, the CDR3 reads TGCAGTGTTCGGAATGAAAAACTGTTTTTT.

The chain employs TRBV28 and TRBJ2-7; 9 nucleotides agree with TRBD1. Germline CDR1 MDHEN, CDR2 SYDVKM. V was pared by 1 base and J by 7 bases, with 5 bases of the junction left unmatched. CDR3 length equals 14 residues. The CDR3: CASSLLGQGTEQYF. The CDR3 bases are TGTGCCAGCAGTTTATTGGGACAGGGAACAGAGCAGTACTTC.

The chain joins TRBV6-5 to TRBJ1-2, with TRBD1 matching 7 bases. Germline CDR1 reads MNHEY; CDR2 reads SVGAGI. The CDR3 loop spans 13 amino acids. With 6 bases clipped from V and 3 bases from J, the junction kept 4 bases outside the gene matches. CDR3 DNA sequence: TGTGCCAGCAGAGGGGGCGCAGACTATGGCTACACCTTC. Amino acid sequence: CASRGGADYGYTF.

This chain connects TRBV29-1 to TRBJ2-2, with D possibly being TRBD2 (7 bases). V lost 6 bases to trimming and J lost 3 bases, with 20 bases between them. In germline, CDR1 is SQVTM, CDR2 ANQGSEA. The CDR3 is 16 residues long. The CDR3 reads CSVGKQGRGDTGELFF. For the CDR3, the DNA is TGCAGCGTGGGAAAACAGGGACGGGGGGACACCGGGGAGCTGTTTTTT.

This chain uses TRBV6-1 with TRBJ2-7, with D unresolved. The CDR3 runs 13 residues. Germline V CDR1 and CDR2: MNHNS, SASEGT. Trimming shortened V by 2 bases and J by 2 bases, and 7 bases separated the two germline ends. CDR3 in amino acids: CASSETHTYEQYF. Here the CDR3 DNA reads TGTGCCAGCAGTGAAACACACACCTACGAGCAGTACTTC.

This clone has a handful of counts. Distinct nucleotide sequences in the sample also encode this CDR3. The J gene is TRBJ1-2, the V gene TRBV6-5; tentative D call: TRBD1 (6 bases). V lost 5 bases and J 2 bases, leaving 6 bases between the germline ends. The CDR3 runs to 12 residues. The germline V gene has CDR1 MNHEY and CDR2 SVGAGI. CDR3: CASSQGNYGYTF. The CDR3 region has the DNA TGTGCCAGCAGTCAGGGGAACTATGGCTACACCTTC.

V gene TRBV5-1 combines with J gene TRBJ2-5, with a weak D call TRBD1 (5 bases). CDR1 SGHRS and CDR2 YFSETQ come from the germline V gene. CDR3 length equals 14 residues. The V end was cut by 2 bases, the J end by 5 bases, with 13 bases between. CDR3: CASSLGTGPETQYF. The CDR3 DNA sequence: TGCGCCAGCAGCTTAGGAACAGGTCCGGAGACCCAGTACTTC.

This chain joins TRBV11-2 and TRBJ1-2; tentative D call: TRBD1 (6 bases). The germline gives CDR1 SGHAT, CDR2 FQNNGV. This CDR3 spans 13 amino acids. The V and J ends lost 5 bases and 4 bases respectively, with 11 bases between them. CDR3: CASSQDRLYGYTF. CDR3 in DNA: TGTGCCAGCAGCCAAGACAGGCTCTATGGCTACACCTTC. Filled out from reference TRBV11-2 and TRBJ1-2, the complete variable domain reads EAGVAQSPRYKIIEKRQSVAFWCNPISGHATLYWYQQILGQGPKLLIQFQNNGVVDDSQLPKDRFSAERLKGVDSTLKIQPAKLEDSAVYLCASSQDRLYGYTFGSGTRLTVV.

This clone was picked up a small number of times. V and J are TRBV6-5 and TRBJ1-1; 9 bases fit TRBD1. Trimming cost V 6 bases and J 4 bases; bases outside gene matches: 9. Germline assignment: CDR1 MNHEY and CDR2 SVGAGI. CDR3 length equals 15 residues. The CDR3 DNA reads TGTGCCAGCAGACGGGACAGGGTGAGGAGCACTGAAGCTTTCTTT. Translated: CASRRDRVRSTEAFF.

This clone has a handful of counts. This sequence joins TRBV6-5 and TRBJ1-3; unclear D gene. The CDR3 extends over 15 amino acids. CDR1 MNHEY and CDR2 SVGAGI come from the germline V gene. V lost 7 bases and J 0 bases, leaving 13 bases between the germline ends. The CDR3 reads CASIVEFSSGNTIYF. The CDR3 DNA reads TGTGCCAGCATCGTGGAGTTTAGCTCTGGAAACACCATATATTTT.

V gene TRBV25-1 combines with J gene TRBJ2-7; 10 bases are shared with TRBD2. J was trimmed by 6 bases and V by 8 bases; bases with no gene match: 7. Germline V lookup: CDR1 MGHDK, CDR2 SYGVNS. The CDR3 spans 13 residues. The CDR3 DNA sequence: TGTGCCAGCCGAACTAGCGGGGCTATCGAGCAGTACTTC. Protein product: CASRTSGAIEQYF.

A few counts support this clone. The DNA of the CDR3 is TGCGCCAGCAGCTTGTATTCGACAGGGGGCACTGAAGCTTTCTTT. Amino acid sequence: CASSLYSTGGTEAFF. The chain couples TRBV5-1 to TRBJ1-1; 9 bases fit TRBD1. Germline V gene sequence: CDR1 SGHRS, CDR2 YFSETQ. Trimming at V came to 1 base and at J to 4 bases, leaving 5 bases not matched to a gene. The CDR3 loop spans 15 amino acids.

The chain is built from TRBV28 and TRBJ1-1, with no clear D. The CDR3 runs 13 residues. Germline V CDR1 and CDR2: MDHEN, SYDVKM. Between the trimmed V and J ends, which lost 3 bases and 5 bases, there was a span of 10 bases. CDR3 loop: CASSFTSRTEAFF. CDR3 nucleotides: TGTGCCAGCAGTTTTACGTCTAGGACTGAAGCTTTCTTT.

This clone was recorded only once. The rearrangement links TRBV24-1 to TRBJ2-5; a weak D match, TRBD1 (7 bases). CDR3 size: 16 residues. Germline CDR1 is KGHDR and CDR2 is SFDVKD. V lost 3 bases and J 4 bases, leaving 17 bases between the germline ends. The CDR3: CATSDPDPGGGETQYF. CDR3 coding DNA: TGTGCCACCAGTGATCCAGATCCAGGGGGAGGAGAGACCCAGTACTTC.

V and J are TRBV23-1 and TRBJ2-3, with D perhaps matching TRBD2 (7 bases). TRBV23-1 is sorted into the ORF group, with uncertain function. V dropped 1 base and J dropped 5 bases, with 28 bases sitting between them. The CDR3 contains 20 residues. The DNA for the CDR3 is TGCGCCAGCAGTCAATTAAGAAACAGGGAGGCGCGGGAGTTGGGAGATACGCAGTATTTT. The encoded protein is CASSQLRNREARELGDTQYF.

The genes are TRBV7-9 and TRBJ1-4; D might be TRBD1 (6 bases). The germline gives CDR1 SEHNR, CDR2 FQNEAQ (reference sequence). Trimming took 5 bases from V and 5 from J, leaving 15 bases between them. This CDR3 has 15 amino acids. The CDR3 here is CASSQQDSPNEKLFF. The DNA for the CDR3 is TGTGCCAGCAGCCAGCAGGACAGCCCAAATGAAAAACTGTTTTTT. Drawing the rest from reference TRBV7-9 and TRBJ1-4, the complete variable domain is DTGVSQNPRHKITKRGQNVTFRCDPISEHNRLYWYRQTLGQGPEFLTYFQNEAQLEKSRLLSDRFSAERPKGSFSTLEIQRTEQGDSAMYLCASSQQDSPNEKLFFGSGTQLSVL.

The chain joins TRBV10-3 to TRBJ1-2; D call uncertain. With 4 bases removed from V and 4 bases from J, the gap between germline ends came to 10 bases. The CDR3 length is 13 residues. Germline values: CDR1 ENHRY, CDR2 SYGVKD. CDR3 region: CAISARDFYGYTF. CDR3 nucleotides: TGTGCCATCAGTGCCCGGGATTTCTATGGCTACACCTTC.

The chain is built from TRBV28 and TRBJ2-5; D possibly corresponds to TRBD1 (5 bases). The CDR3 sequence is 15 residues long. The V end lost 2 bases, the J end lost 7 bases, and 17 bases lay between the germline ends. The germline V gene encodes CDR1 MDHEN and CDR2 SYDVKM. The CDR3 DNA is TGTGCCAGCAGTTTACTCAGGGCCCAGGATGGGACCCAGTACTTC. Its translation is CASSLLRAQDGTQYF.

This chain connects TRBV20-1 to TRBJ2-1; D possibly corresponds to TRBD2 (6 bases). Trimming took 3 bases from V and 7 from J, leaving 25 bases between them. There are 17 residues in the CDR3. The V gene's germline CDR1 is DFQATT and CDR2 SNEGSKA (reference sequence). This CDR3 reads CSASLLRGALGSNEQFF. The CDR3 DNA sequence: TGCAGTGCTAGTCTCCTGCGCGGGGCCCTTGGTTCTAATGAGCAGTTCTTC.

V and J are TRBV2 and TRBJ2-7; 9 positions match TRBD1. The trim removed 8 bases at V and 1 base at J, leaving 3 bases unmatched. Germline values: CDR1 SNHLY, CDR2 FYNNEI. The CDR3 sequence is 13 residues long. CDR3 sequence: CASGDRASYEQYF. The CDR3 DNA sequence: TGTGCCAGCGGGGACAGGGCATCCTACGAGCAGTACTTC.

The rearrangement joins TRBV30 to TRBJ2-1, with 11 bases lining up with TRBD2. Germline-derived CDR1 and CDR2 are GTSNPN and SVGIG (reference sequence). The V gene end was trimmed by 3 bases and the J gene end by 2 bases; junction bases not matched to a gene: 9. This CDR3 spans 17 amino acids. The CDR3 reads CAWSVLAGELTYNEQFF. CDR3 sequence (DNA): TGTGCCTGGAGCGTACTAGCGGGAGAGTTAACCTACAATGAGCAGTTCTTC.

CDR3 in DNA: TGCAGTGCTGGACAGACAGATACGCAGTATTTT. As protein: CSAGQTDTQYF. The chain uses TRBV20-1 and TRBJ2-3; tentatively, D is TRBD1 (6 bases). Trimming removed 5 bases from V and 3 bases from J, with 6 bases in between. The CDR3 totals 11 residues. Germline assignment: CDR1 DFQATT and CDR2 SNEGSKA (reference sequence).

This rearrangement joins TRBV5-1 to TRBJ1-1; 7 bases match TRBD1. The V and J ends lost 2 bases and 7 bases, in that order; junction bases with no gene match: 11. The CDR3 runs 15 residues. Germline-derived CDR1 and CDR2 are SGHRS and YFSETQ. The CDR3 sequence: CASSLQGIVGSEAFF. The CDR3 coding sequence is TGCGCCAGCAGCTTACAGGGGATAGTGGGGAGTGAAGCTTTCTTT. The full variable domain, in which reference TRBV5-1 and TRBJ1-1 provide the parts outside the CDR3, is KAGVTQTPRYLIKTRGQQVTLSCSPISGHRSVSWYQQTPGQGLQFLFEYFSETQRNKGNFPGRFSGRQFSNSRSEMNVSTLELGDSALYLCASSLQGIVGSEAFFGQGTRLTVV.

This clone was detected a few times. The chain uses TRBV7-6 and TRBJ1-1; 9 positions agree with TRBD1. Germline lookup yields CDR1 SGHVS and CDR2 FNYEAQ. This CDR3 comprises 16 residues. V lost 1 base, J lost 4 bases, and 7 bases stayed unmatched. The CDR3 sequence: CASSLGETGGITEAFF. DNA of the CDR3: TGTGCCAGCAGCTTAGGAGAGACAGGGGGTATCACTGAAGCTTTCTTT.

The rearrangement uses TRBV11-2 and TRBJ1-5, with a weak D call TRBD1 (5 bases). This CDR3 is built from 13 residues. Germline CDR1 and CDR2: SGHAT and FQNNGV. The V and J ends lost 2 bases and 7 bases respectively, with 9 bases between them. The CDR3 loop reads CASSLHGGQPQHF. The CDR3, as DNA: TGTGCCAGCAGCTTACACGGGGGGCAGCCCCAGCATTTT.